This TCR beta chain was captured by sequencing in a study of shared clonotypes between healthy human individuals. Measured with immunoSEQ multiplex PCR; TCRdb has only the in-frame clones, and not every one. The top ten clones hold approximately 0.37% of a sample with about 2.4 million clones, approximately 93% of them seen once. What was sequenced was naive CD4+ T cells from PBMCs. Subset of the sample: CD45RA+ positively selected. The receptor was derived from a man between 18 and 29 years old in good health. Some clones in this sample may be carry-over from other donors' samples.

CDR3 sequence reads: CASSASGGSFSRFYNEQFF. As DNA, the CDR3 is TGTGCCAGCAGCGCCTCGGGCGGGAGCTTTTCTCGGTTCTACAATGAGCAGTTCTTC. The chain combines TRBV9 with TRBJ2-1, with 7 bases lining up with TRBD2. Germline trimming cut 3 bases from V and 3 bases from J; bases unmatched to any gene: 18. Per germline, CDR1 SGDLS and CDR2 YYNGEE. The CDR3 is 19 residues long.